A selection of T cell receptor beta chains follows, all from one sample in a study of T cells after yellow fever vaccination. Each CDR3 protein gets one entry after TCRdb re-called the 5' RACE reads with MiXCR. The sample has 300,000 to 450,000 distinct CDR3 sequences, 6.2% seen once. The specimen comprised PBMCs, sampled 5 days after the yellow fever booster vaccination. These receptors were collected from a man aged 30-40 years who received the YFV17D yellow fever vaccine. Each CDR3 is given without its conserved first and last residue. The order of the fields is J gene, V gene, CDR3 length, clone size, CDR3 protein. Clone size, where shown, is once, few, many, or a class for clones that have expanded.

j_call: TRBJ2-5
v_call: TRBV7-9
cdr3_length: 13
clone_size: many
cdr3_aa: ASSFPPGVYETQY

j_call: TRBJ2-1
v_call: TRBV28
cdr3_length: 15
clone_size: few
cdr3_aa: ASPASGFLYSYNEQF

j_call: TRBJ2-1
v_call: TRBV7-2
cdr3_length: 12
clone_size: .
cdr3_aa: ASSLGGLAAEQF

j_call: TRBJ2-2
v_call: TRBV2
cdr3_length: 13
clone_size: many
cdr3_aa: ASSGTSGNTGELF

j_call: TRBJ2-3
v_call: TRBV19
cdr3_length: 12
clone_size: .
cdr3_aa: ATTPGLASDTQY

j_call: TRBJ1-1
v_call: TRBV5-1
cdr3_length: 12
clone_size: few
cdr3_aa: ASSRGTANTEAF

j_call: TRBJ2-1
v_call: TRBV25-1
cdr3_length: 9
clone_size: many
cdr3_aa: ASRIVNEQF

j_call: TRBJ1-1
v_call: TRBV7-9
cdr3_length: 13
clone_size: many
cdr3_aa: ASSPRTGLNTEAF

j_call: TRBJ2-5
v_call: TRBV29-1
cdr3_length: 11
clone_size: .
cdr3_aa: SVEASGGETQY

j_call: TRBJ2-3
v_call: TRBV20-1
cdr3_length: 13
clone_size: few
cdr3_aa: SATAVADSTDTQY

j_call: TRBJ2-1
v_call: TRBV7-2
cdr3_length: 13
clone_size: .
cdr3_aa: ASRPTTSSYNEQF

j_call: TRBJ2-1
v_call: TRBV10-2
cdr3_length: 15
clone_size: many
cdr3_aa: ASSDYLAGGHYNEQF

j_call: TRBJ1-6
v_call: TRBV5-4
cdr3_length: 14
clone_size: many
cdr3_aa: ASSVASGSPNSPLH

j_call: TRBJ1-2
v_call: TRBV6-5
cdr3_length: 11
clone_size: .
cdr3_aa: ASSYAPPGGYT